This T cell receptor beta chain was sequenced in a study of tumor and adjacent non-tumor tissue in lung cancer. Study in general: Patients were aged roughly 31 to 76, some 10 men and roughly five women, stage I to III. Notes on the study in general: Significantly higher TCR diversity was found in tumor than normal lung.

CDR1 and CDR2 from the germline V gene are LGHNA and YNFKEQ. The CDR3 runs to 18 residues. TCRbeta libraries were built with three rounds of nested PCR, modified from ARM-PCR. MiXCR, applied by TCRdb to the multiplex PCR reads, yields one record per CDR3 protein. The sample consists of about 43,000 distinct CDR3 sequences, roughly 66% of them appearing once. A note on this clonotype: Its antigen is not known. Germline and junction disagree at one end, which may indicate a read error.

This sample's RNA came from whole unsorted tissue. This non-tumor lung sample came from over 3 cm beyond the tumor edge. Between August and November 2014, newly diagnosed, chemotherapy-naive lung cancer patients underwent thoracic surgery in China. Sequencing input: distant non-tumor lung tissue. This chain joins TRBV4-2 and TRBJ2-5; D is undetermined. The origin of this receptor is a man in his fifties or sixties with non-small cell lung cancer. The CDR3 sequence is CASSHGGSSFRHEDTQYF. Written as DNA, the CDR3 is TGTGCCAGCAGCCATGGTGGGTCTAGTTTCCGGCACGAAGATACCCAGTACTTC.